A single sample is the source of the 22 T cell receptor beta chains below, sequenced in a study of blood T cell repertoires in COVID-19. Assay used: immunoSEQ multiplex PCR; TCRdb lists only in-frame clones, some missing. Of fewer than 650,000 clones listed, 85% to 90% are singletons. Material: peripheral blood. The receptors derive from a woman aged 45-65 years with COVID-19, enrolled during active disease.

The genes are TRBV30 and TRBJ2-7, with TRBD2 as a possible D gene (7 bases). The V gene lost 2 bases and the J gene lost 7 bases, with 15 bases spanning the gap. Germline V lookup: CDR1 GTSNPN, CDR2 SVGIG (reference sequence). The CDR3 has 13 amino acids. CDR3 nucleotides: TGTGCCTGGAGTACGGGGGGCTGGGGAGAGCAGTACTTC. Translation: CAWSTGGWGEQYF. The full variable domain, with the rest looked up from reference TRBV30 and TRBJ2-7, is SQTIHQWPATLVQPVGSPLSLECTVEGTSNPNLYWYRQAAGRGLQLLFYSVGIGQISSEVPQNLSASRPQDRQFILSSKKLLLSDSGFYLCAWSTGGWGEQYFGPGTRLTVT.

This clone was seen only once. The chain has TRBV5-5 and TRBJ2-7; D possibly corresponds to TRBD2 (6 bases). Deletions cut 2 bases from V and 3 bases from J, with 12 bases between. This CDR3 is built from 14 residues. Germline assignment: CDR1 SGHKS and CDR2 YYEKEE (reference sequence). The chain's CDR3 is CASSFPGDFYEQYF. The CDR3 coding sequence is TGTGCCAGCAGCTTCCCCGGGGACTTCTACGAGCAGTACTTC.

This chain connects TRBV30 to TRBJ1-4; D possibly corresponds to TRBD1 (5 bases). The CDR3 is made up of 15 amino acids. The ends were cut back, 0 bases at V and 6 bases at J, with 14 bases in the middle. CDR1 is GTSNPN and CDR2 is SVGIG in the germline V gene (reference sequence). CDR3 DNA: TGTGCCTGGAGTGTACCGAGGGGAGGCGATGAAAAACTGTTTTTT. Translated, it gives CAWSVPRGGDEKLFF.

The chain employs TRBV28 and TRBJ1-5; D is ambiguous. V lost 6 bases and J lost 5, with 17 bases in between. The CDR3 consists of 15 residues. Germline CDR1 and CDR2: MDHEN and SYDVKM. The CDR3 sequence: CASSPPRDLDQPQHF. The CDR3, as DNA: TGTGCCAGCAGCCCCCCCCGGGATTTAGATCAGCCCCAGCATTTT.

The chain is built from TRBV6-5 and TRBJ2-7; D ambiguous. The CDR3 runs to 15 residues. Germline V gene data show CDR1 as MNHEY and CDR2 as SVGAGI. Trimming cost V 6 bases and J 3 bases, with 18 bases left between them. The CDR3 sequence: CASRVPAGLDYEQYF. The CDR3 DNA reads as TGTGCCAGCAGGGTACCAGCCGGCCTAGACTACGAGCAGTACTTC.

The CDR3 sequence: CASSLMTSGPSYNEQFF. CDR3 sequence (DNA): TGCGCCAGCAGCCTGATGACTAGCGGGCCCTCCTACAATGAGCAGTTCTTC. The V call is TRBV5-1, the J call TRBJ2-1; 10 bases fit TRBD2. Trimming removed 4 bases from V and 0 bases from J; junction bases left unmatched: 7. The CDR3 contains 17 residues. The V gene's germline CDR1 is SGHRS and CDR2 YFSETQ.

This chain connects TRBV29-1 to TRBJ2-1; D may be TRBD2 (5 bases). The CDR3 is 14 amino acids. V was clipped by 7 bases and J by 0 bases, with 13 bases between them. Germline V gene sequence: CDR1 SQVTM, CDR2 ANQGSEA. The CDR3 region has the DNA TGCAGCGCACCTGGCGGGTTCTCCTACAATGAGCAGTTCTTC. Translated, it gives CSAPGGFSYNEQFF.

The rearrangement joins TRBV27 to TRBJ2-2; D remains unclear. Germline lookup yields CDR1 MNHEY and CDR2 SMNVEV (reference sequence). This CDR3 spans 12 amino acids. V was shortened by 3 bases and J by 7 bases, with 6 bases between the two germline ends. The CDR3 spells CASSFNGGELFF. The CDR3 DNA reads as TGTGCCAGCAGTTTCAACGGCGGGGAGCTGTTTTTT.

The chain uses TRBV27 and TRBJ2-1; TRBD2 aligns across 13 bases. In germline, CDR1 is MNHEY, CDR2 SMNVEV (reference sequence). V gave up 2 bases and J gave up 8 bases; unmatched junction bases: 9. There are 17 residues in the CDR3. CDR3 residues: CASSLTPLAGGPYEQFF. The CDR3 nucleotides are TGTGCCAGCAGTTTAACTCCACTAGCGGGGGGGCCCTATGAGCAGTTCTTC.

The sample holds one count of this clone. V and J are TRBV5-1 and TRBJ1-4, with a possible D match to TRBD1 (6 bases). Per germline, CDR1 SGHRS and CDR2 YFSETQ. The germline V and J ends were trimmed by 7 bases and 4 bases, with 11 bases remaining between them. The CDR3 extends over 13 amino acids. The CDR3 region has the DNA TGCGCCAGCGGGGACACACTTAATGAAAAACTGTTTTTT. Translated, it gives CASGDTLNEKLFF.

The DNA of the CDR3 is TGTGCCAGCAGCTGGGGACAAAGCTCCTACAATGAGCAGTTCTTC. Translation gives CASSWGQSSYNEQFF. The chain is built from TRBV11-1 and TRBJ2-1; possibly TRBD1 for D (6 bases). Germline CDR1 reads SGHAT; CDR2 reads FQDESV (reference sequence). V was cut by 4 bases and J by 0 bases, with 10 bases left in between. The CDR3 runs 15 residues.

The J gene is TRBJ1-1, the V gene TRBV11-2, with TRBD1 as a possible D gene (5 bases). The CDR3 totals 15 residues. Germline V gene lookup returns CDR1 SGHAT and CDR2 FQNNGV. Trimming shortened V by 7 bases and J by 1 base, and 16 bases separated the two germline ends. CDR3 sequence reads: CASTGGWIKNTEAFF. The CDR3 DNA sequence: TGTGCCAGCACCGGGGGGTGGATAAAGAACACTGAAGCTTTCTTT.

V and J are TRBV5-4 and TRBJ2-1; perhaps TRBD2 as D (6 bases). The V end lost 4 bases, the J end lost 6 bases, and 14 bases lay between the germline ends. The CDR3 has 14 residues. Germline values: CDR1 SGHNT, CDR2 YYREEE (reference sequence). The CDR3 protein is CASSDQRALNEQFF. The CDR3 DNA reads TGTGCCAGCAGCGACCAGCGGGCCCTCAATGAGCAGTTCTTC.

The rearrangement joins TRBV7-2 to TRBJ1-3; D perhaps matches TRBD1 (5 bases). Germline CDR1 is SGHTA and CDR2 is FQGNSA. This CDR3 spans 14 amino acids. Trimming stripped 5 bases from V and 6 bases from J, with 14 bases between. CDR3 protein: CASSRRGNSNTIYF. As DNA, the CDR3 is TGTGCCAGCAGCAGGCGGGGGAACTCAAACACCATATATTTT.

This chain uses TRBV27 with TRBJ1-1; D ambiguous. In germline, CDR1 is MNHEY, CDR2 SMNVEV (reference sequence). CDR3 length: 12 amino acids. Trimming removed 4 bases at V and 7 bases at J, with 10 bases between. The CDR3 protein is CASSSPPGEAFF. The CDR3 DNA reads as TGTGCCAGCAGTTCCCCTCCAGGTGAAGCTTTCTTT.

The chain uses TRBV28 and TRBJ1-5, with a weak D call TRBD1 (6 bases). The CDR3 consists of 13 residues. In germline, CDR1 is MDHEN, CDR2 SYDVKM. V was cut by 10 bases and J by 1 base, with 11 bases left in between. The CDR3 spells CATQGTSNQPQHF. The CDR3 DNA reads as TGTGCCACTCAGGGGACAAGCAATCAGCCCCAGCATTTT.

V is TRBV5-1 and J is TRBJ2-1; TRBD2 matches 9 bases. The V and J ends lost 4 bases and 0 bases, in that order; junction bases with no gene match: 5. Germline values: CDR1 SGHRS, CDR2 YFSETQ. This CDR3 has 16 residues. The DNA of the CDR3 is TGCGCCAGCAGCCCGTCAGCGGGGGGCTCCTACAATGAGCAGTTCTTC. Residues: CASSPSAGGSYNEQFF. The full variable domain, its missing parts supplied by reference TRBV5-1 and TRBJ2-1, is KAGVTQTPRYLIKTRGQQVTLSCSPISGHRSVSWYQQTPGQGLQFLFEYFSETQRNKGNFPGRFSGRQFSNSRSEMNVSTLELGDSALYLCASSPSAGGSYNEQFFGPGTRLTVL.

This sequence joins TRBV5-6 and TRBJ1-1; 7 bases map to TRBD1. The ends lost 5 bases at V and 3 bases at J; junction bases unmatched: 10. The CDR3 has 15 residues. Germline CDR1 is SGHDT and CDR2 is YYEEEE. CDR3 loop: CASRHRGEGDTEAFF. The CDR3 DNA reads as TGTGCCAGCAGACACAGGGGAGAGGGGGACACTGAAGCTTTCTTT.

The gene calls are TRBV4-2 and TRBJ1-5, with a weak D call TRBD1 (5 bases). There are 17 residues in the CDR3. Trimming cost V 1 base and J 3 bases, with 16 bases left between them. Germline CDR1 and CDR2: LGHNA and YNFKEQ. This chain's CDR3 is CASSQVWGGRNNQPQHF. Here the CDR3 DNA reads TGTGCCAGCAGCCAAGTTTGGGGGGGTAGGAACAATCAGCCCCAGCATTTT.

V and J are TRBV6-6 and TRBJ2-2; 7 bases are shared with TRBD1. CDR1 is MNHNY, CDR2 SVGAGI, per germline (reference sequence). V dropped 7 bases and J dropped 1; count of bases not matched to a gene: 9. The CDR3 loop spans 16 amino acids. CDR3 protein: CASTPGQNMNTGELFF. Here the CDR3 DNA reads TGTGCCAGCACCCCGGGACAGAATATGAACACCGGGGAGCTGTTTTTT.

The V and J genes are TRBV6-5 and TRBJ1-2, with D possibly being TRBD1 (5 bases). The CDR3 sequence is 14 residues long. Trimming cost V 10 bases and J 3 bases, with 18 bases left between them. Germline V gene data show CDR1 as MNHEY and CDR2 as SVGAGI. The CDR3 here is CATVSRGPHYGYTF. The CDR3, as DNA: TGTGCCACGGTGTCGCGGGGCCCCCACTATGGCTACACCTTC.

The chain is built from TRBV12-3 or TRBV12-4 and TRBJ1-2; no clear D. V lost 3 bases and J 0 bases, leaving 5 bases between the germline ends. The CDR3 runs to 13 residues. The CDR3 coding sequence is TGTGCCAGCAGTTTTAATTCTAACTATGGCTACACCTTC. Translation gives CASSFNSNYGYTF.